The 14 T cell receptor beta chains listed next were all sequenced from one sample in a study of blood T cell repertoires in COVID-19. The method was immunoSEQ multiplex PCR; TCRdb's version includes in-frame clones alone and lacks a portion of them. The data hold 200,000 to 300,000 clones, with approximately 80% observed a single time. Sequencing was done on a sample of peripheral blood. These receptors all come from a man aged 35 to 55 who had recovered from COVID-19.

The chain carries TRBV5-1 and TRBJ2-3; 8 nucleotides align to TRBD2. After removal of 1 base from V and 4 bases from J, the junction contained 11 bases not matched to a gene. Germline assignment: CDR1 SGHRS and CDR2 YFSETQ. This CDR3 region has 17 residues. The CDR3 region is CASSLTGATSGADTQYF. CDR3 bases: TGCGCCAGCAGCTTGACTGGGGCAACTAGCGGTGCAGATACGCAGTATTTT. Based on the CDR3 plus reference TRBV5-1 and TRBJ2-3, the full variable domain is KAGVTQTPRYLIKTRGQQVTLSCSPISGHRSVSWYQQTPGQGLQFLFEYFSETQRNKGNFPGRFSGRQFSNSRSEMNVSTLELGDSALYLCASSLTGATSGADTQYFGPGTRLTVL.

J is TRBJ2-1 and V is TRBV5-6, with TRBD2 matching over 10 bases. This CDR3 is 13 amino acids long. The germline gives CDR1 SGHDT, CDR2 YYEEEE. Trimming took 9 bases from V and 3 from J; bases not matched to a gene: 3. The CDR3 DNA is TGTGCCACCGAGCGGGGGGGCTACAATGAGCAGTTCTTC. This codes for CATERGGYNEQFF.

This chain uses TRBV18 with TRBJ2-7; 8 nucleotides align to TRBD2. The V gene's germline CDR1 is KGHSH and CDR2 LQKENI. The CDR3 covers 15 residues. Germline trimming cut 4 bases from V and 1 base from J; bases unmatched to any gene: 6. The CDR3 loop reads CASSLSGAGSYEQYF. In DNA form, the CDR3 reads TGTGCCAGCTCACTTAGCGGGGCCGGATCCTACGAGCAGTACTTC.

V usage is TRBV5-5 and J usage is TRBJ1-1; the D gene is possibly TRBD1 (5 bases). Germline V gives CDR1 SGHKS, CDR2 YYEKEE (reference sequence). CDR3 length: 15 amino acids. The V end was cut by 2 bases, the J end by 4 bases, with 15 bases between. The CDR3 reads CASSLRGMVGTEAFF. As DNA, the CDR3 is TGTGCCAGCAGCTTAAGGGGCATGGTTGGCACTGAAGCTTTCTTT.

The gene calls are TRBV18 and TRBJ2-7; 9 positions match TRBD2. The germline V gene has CDR1 KGHSH and CDR2 LQKENI. The CDR3 is 15 residues long. The ends lost 2 bases at V and 3 bases at J; junction bases unmatched: 5. In nucleotides, the CDR3 is TGTGCCAGCTCACCAGGTCTAGCGGGGAACTACGAGCAGTACTTC. Its protein is CASSPGLAGNYEQYF.

The V and J genes are TRBV18 and TRBJ2-5, with TRBD2 matching over 14 bases. Germline lookup yields CDR1 KGHSH and CDR2 LQKENI. Trimming at V came to 4 bases and at J to 1 base, leaving 8 bases not matched to a gene. This CDR3 has 18 amino acids. The CDR3: CASSQLGLAGAGQETQYF. The CDR3, as DNA: TGTGCCAGCTCACAACTGGGACTAGCGGGAGCGGGCCAAGAGACCCAGTACTTC.

The V call is TRBV7-6, the J call TRBJ1-6; possibly TRBD1 for D (5 bases). Trimming removed 1 base at V and 7 bases at J, with 14 bases between. The germline CDR1 and CDR2 sequences are SGHVS and FNYEAQ. The CDR3 is made up of 16 amino acids. CDR3 amino acids: CASSLVLGALNSPLHF. CDR3 bases: TGTGCCAGCAGCTTAGTGTTAGGGGCCCTAAATTCACCCCTCCACTTT. Using reference TRBV7-6 and TRBJ1-6 for the parts outside the CDR3, the full variable domain is GAGVSQSPRYKVTKRGQDVALRCDPISGHVSLYWYRQALGQGPEFLTYFNYEAQQDKSGLPNDRFSAERPEGSISTLTIQRTEQRDSAMYRCASSLVLGALNSPLHFGNGTRLTVT.

V usage is TRBV3-1 (or the pseudogene TRBV3-2) and J usage is TRBJ1-1; unclear D gene. The germline V gene encodes CDR1 LGHDT and CDR2 YNNKEL (reference sequence). The CDR3 is 13 residues long. V lost 4 bases and J 2 bases, leaving 8 bases between the germline ends. The CDR3 sequence is CASSPGVNTEAFF. CDR3 sequence (DNA): TGTGCCAGCAGCCCAGGTGTTAACACTGAAGCTTTCTTT.

J is TRBJ1-6 and V is TRBV18; possible D gene TRBD1, 5 bases. The germline V and J ends were trimmed by 5 bases and 2 bases, with 10 bases remaining between them. This CDR3 is built from 15 residues. Germline CDR1 reads KGHSH; CDR2 reads LQKENI. CDR3 DNA: TGTGCCAGCTCATCCCAGGGTACCTATAATTCACCCCTCCACTTT. This translates into CASSSQGTYNSPLHF.

The gene calls are TRBV9 and TRBJ2-1; weak D call: TRBD2 (6 bases). Between the trimmed V and J ends, which lost 0 bases and 7 bases, there was a span of 8 bases. Germline V gene data show CDR1 as SGDLS and CDR2 as YYNGEE. The CDR3 covers 13 residues. The CDR3 sequence is CASSVGGVNEQFF. The CDR3 DNA reads as TGTGCCAGCAGCGTAGGGGGGGTAAATGAGCAGTTCTTC.

In its sample, this clone was seen a few times. The rearrangement links TRBV2 to TRBJ1-1; 8 bases agree with TRBD1. The CDR3 loop spans 13 amino acids. Trimming took 4 bases from V and 6 from J; bases not matched to a gene: 4. CDR1 and CDR2 (germline): SNHLY, FYNNEI. The CDR3 nucleotides are TGTGCCAGCAGTGCAGGGGGCCCTTCTGAAGCTTTCTTT. The encoded protein is CASSAGGPSEAFF.

V is TRBV9 and J is TRBJ2-3; TRBD2 aligns across 10 bases. This CDR3 contains 16 residues. The ends lost 3 bases at V and 2 bases at J; junction bases unmatched: 6. CDR1 is SGDLS, CDR2 YYNGEE, per germline. The CDR3 DNA follows: TGTGCCAGCAGCGAAGGGACTAGCGCCTACACAGATACGCAGTATTTT. This translates into CASSEGTSAYTDTQYF.

This chain links TRBV2 with TRBJ2-5, with 15 bases identical to TRBD2. In germline, CDR1 is SNHLY, CDR2 FYNNEI. V dropped 5 bases and J dropped 3; count of bases not matched to a gene: 10. CDR3 length equals 18 residues. CDR3 amino acids: CASSTPGTSGRRKETQYF. In DNA, the CDR3 is TGTGCCAGCAGTACCCCCGGGACTAGCGGGAGGAGAAAAGAGACCCAGTACTTC.

This clone was observed a handful of times. This chain connects TRBV6-5 to TRBJ2-7; 10 nucleotides align to TRBD1. Germline V gene data show CDR1 as MNHEY and CDR2 as SVGAGI. This CDR3 comprises 14 residues. The V and J ends lost 6 bases and 3 bases, in that order; junction bases with no gene match: 5. The CDR3 spells CASRRTGGSYEQYF. The CDR3 nucleotides are TGTGCCAGCAGGCGGACAGGGGGGAGCTACGAGCAGTACTTC.